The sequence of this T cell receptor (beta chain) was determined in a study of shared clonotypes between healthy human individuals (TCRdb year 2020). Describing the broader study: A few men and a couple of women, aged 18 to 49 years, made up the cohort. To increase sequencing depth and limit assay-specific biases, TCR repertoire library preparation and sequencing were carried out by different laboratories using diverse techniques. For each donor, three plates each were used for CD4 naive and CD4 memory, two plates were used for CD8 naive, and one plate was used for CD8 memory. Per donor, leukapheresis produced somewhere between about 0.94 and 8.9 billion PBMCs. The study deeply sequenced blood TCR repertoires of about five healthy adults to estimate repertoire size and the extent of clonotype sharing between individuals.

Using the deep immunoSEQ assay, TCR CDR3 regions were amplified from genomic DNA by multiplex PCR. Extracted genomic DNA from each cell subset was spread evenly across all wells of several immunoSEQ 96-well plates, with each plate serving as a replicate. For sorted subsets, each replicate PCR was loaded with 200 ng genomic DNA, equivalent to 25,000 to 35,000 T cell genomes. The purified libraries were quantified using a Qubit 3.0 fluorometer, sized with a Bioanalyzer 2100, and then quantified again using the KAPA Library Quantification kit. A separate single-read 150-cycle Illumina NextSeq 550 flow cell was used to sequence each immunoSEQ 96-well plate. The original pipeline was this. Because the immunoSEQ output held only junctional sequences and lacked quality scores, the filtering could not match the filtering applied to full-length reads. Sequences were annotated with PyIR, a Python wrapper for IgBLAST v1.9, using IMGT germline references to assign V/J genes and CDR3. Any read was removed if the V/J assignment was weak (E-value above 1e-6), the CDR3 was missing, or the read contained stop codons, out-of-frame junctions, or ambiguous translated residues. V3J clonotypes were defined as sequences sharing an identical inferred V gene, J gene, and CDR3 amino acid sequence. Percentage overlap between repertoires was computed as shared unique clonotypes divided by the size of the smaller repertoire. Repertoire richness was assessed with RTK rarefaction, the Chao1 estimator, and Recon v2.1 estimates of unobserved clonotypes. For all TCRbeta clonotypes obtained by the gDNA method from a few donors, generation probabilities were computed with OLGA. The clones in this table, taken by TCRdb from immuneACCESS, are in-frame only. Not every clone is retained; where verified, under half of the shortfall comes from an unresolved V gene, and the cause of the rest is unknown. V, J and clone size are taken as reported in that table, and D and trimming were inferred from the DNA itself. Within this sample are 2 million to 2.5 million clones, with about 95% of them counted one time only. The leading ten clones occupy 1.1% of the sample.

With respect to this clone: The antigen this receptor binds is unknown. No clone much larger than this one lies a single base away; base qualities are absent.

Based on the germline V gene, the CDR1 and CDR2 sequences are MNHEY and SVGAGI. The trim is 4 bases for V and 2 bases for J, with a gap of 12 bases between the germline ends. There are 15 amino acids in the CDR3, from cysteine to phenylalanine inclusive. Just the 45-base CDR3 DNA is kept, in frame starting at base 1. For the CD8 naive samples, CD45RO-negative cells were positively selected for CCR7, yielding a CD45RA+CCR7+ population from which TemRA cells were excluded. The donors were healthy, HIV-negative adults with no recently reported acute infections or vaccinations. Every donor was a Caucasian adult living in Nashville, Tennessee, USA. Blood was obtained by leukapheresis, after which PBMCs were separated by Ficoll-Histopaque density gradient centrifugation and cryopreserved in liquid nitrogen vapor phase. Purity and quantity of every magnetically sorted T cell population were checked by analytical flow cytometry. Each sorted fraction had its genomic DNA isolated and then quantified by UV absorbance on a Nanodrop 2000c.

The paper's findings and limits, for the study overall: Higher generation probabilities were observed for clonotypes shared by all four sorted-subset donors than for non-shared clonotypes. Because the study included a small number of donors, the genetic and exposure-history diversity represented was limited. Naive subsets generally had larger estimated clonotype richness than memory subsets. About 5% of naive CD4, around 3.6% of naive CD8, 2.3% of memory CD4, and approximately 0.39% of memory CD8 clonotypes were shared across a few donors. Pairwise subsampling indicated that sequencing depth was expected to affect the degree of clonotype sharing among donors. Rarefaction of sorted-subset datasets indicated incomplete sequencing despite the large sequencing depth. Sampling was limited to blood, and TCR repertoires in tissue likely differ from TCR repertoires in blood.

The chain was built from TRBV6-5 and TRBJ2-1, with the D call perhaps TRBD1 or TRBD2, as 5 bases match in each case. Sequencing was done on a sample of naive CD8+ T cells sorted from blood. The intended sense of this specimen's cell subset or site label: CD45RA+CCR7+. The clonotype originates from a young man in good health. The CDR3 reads CASSFNQGPYNEQFF. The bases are TGTGCCAGCAGTTTCAACCAGGGACCCTACAATGAGCAGTTCTTC.